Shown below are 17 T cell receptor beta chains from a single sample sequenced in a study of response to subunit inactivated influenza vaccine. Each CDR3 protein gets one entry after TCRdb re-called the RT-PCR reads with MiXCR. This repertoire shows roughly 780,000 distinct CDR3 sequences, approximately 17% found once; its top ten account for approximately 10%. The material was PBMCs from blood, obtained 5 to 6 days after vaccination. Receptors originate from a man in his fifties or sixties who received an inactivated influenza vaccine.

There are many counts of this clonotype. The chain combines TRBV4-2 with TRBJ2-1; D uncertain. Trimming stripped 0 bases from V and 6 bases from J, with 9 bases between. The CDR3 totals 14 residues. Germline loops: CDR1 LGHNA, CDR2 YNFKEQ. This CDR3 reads CASSQERAGNEQFF. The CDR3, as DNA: TGTGCCAGCAGCCAAGAACGAGCAGGCAATGAGCAGTTCTTC.

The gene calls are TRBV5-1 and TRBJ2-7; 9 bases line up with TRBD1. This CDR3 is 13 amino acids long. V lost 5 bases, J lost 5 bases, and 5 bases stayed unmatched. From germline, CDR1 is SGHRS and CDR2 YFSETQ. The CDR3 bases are TGCGCCAGCAGATACACAGGGGGCGACGAGCAGTACTTC. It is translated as CASRYTGGDEQYF.

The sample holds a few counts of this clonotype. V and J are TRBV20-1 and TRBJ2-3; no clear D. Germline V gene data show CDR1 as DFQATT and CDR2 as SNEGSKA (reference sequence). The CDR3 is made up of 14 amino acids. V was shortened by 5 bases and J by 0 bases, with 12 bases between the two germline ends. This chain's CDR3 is CSALDSGSTDTQYF. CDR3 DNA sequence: TGCAGTGCTCTCGACTCGGGTAGCACAGATACGCAGTATTTT.

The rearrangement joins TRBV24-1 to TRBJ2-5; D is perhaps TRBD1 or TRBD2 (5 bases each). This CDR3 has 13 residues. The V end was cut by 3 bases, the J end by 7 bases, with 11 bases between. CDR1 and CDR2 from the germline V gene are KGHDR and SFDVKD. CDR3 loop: CATSDGTAGTQYF. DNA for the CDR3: TGTGCCACCAGTGATGGGACGGCGGGGACCCAGTACTTC.

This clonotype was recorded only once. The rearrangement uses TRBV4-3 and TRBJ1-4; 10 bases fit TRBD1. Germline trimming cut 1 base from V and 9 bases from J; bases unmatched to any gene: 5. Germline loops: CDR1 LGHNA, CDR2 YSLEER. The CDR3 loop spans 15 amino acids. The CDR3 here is CASSQGTGGRQKLFF. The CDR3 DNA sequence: TGCGCCAGCAGCCAAGGGACAGGGGGAAGGCAAAAACTGTTTTTT.

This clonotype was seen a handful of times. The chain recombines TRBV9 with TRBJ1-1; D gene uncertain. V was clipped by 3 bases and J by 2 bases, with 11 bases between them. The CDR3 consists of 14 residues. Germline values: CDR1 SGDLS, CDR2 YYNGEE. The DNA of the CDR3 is TGTGCCAGCAGCGCTGCTACCGAAAACACTGAAGCTTTCTTT. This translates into CASSAATENTEAFF.

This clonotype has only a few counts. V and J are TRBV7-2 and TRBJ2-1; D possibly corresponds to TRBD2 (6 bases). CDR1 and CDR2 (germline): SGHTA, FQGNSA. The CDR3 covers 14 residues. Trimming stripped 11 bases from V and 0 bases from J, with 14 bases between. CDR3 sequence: CALGGAYSYNEQFF. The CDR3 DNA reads TGTGCCCTCGGCGGGGCGTACTCCTACAATGAGCAGTTCTTC.

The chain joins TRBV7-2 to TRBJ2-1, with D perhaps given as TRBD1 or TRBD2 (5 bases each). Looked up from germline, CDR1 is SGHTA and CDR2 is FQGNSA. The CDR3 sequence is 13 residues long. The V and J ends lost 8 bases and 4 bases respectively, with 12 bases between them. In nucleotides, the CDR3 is TGTGCCAGCCTGAGGGGCAGATACAATGAGCAGTTCTTC. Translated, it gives CASLRGRYNEQFF. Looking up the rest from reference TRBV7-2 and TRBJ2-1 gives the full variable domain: GAGVSQSPSNKVTEKGKDVELRCDPISGHTALYWYRQSLGQGLEFLIYFQGNSAPDKSGLPSDRFSAERTGGSVSTLTIQRTQQEDSAVYLCASLRGRYNEQFFGPGTRLTVL.

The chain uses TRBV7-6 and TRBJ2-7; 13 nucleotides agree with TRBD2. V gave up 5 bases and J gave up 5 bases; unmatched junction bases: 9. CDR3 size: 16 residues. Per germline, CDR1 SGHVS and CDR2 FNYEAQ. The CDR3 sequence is CASSRGLAGPPDEQYF. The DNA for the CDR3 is TGTGCCAGCAGCCGGGGACTAGCGGGACCTCCCGACGAGCAGTACTTC.

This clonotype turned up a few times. The CDR3, as DNA: TGTGCCAGCAGCACCTCACAGGGTCCCTACGAGCAGTACTTC. It is translated as CASSTSQGPYEQYF. The rearrangement links TRBV7-2 to TRBJ2-7; weak D call: TRBD1 (6 bases). Trimming left V 5 bases short and J 2 bases short, with 13 bases between. The CDR3 length is 14 residues. Germline V gene lookup returns CDR1 SGHTA and CDR2 FQGNSA.

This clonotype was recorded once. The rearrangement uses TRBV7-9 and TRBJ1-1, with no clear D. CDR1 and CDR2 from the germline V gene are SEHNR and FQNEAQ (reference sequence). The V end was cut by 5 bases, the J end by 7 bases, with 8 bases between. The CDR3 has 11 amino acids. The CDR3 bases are TGTGCCAGCAGCCCCTTGAGTGAAGCTTTCTTT. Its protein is CASSPLSEAFF.

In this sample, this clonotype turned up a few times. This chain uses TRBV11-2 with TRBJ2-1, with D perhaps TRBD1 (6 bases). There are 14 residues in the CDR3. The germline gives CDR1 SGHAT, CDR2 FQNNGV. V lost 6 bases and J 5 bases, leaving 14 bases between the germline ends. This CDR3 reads CASRRAGVNNEQFF. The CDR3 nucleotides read TGTGCCAGCAGAAGGGCAGGGGTTAACAATGAGCAGTTCTTC.

CDR3 nucleotide sequence: TGTGCCAGCAGTATCCCTGGAAACACCATATATTTT. Translation gives CASSIPGNTIYF. The V and J genes are TRBV12-3 or TRBV12-4 and TRBJ1-3, with D unresolved. Trimming cost V 5 bases and J 2 bases, with 4 bases left between them. There are 12 residues in the CDR3.

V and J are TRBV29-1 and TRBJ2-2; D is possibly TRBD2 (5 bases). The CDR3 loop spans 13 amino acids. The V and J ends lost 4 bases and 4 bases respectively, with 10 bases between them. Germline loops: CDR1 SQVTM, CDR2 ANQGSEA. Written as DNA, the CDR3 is TGCAGCGTTGGGGGAGTGGTCACCGGGGAGCTGTTTTTT. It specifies CSVGGVVTGELFF.

CDR3 nucleotide sequence: TGCAGTGCTAGAGATGCGCGCACCGGGGAGCTGTTTTTT. This gives the protein CSARDARTGELFF. The chain is built from TRBV20-1 and TRBJ2-2; unclear D gene. Looked up from germline, CDR1 is DFQATT and CDR2 is SNEGSKA (reference sequence). This CDR3 is built from 13 residues. Deletions cut 0 bases from V and 4 bases from J, with 6 bases between.

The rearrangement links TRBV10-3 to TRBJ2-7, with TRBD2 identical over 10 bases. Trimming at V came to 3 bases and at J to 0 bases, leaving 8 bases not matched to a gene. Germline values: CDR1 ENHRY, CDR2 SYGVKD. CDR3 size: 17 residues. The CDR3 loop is CAISDSRGLAASYEQYF. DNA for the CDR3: TGTGCCATCAGTGACTCACGTGGACTAGCGGCCTCCTACGAGCAGTACTTC.

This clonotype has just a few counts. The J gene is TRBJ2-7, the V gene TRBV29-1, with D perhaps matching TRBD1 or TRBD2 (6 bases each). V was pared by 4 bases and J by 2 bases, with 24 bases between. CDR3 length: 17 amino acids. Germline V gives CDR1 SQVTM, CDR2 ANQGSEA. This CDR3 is CSVVPLGGPSYPYEQYF. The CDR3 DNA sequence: TGCAGCGTTGTACCCCTAGGGGGGCCCAGCTATCCCTACGAGCAGTACTTC.